This T cell receptor beta chain stems from a study of low-dose radiotherapy and immunotherapy resistance in tumors. Study-level information: At a dose of 200 mg/m2, intravenous cyclophosphamide was given every two weeks, one day before radiation and immunotherapy. Patients' oral aspirin dose was 300 mg daily across four cycles from cycle 1 day 1.

This clonotype was seen just once. A far larger clone is just one base off, so this is likely a read error. Both a constant-region primer and a V-primer adapter served to amplify TCRs across 15 to 25 PCR cycles. TCRdb reanalysed the reads using MiXCR and keeps one entry per CDR3 protein. This table has about 50,000 distinct CDR3 sequences, approximately 12% appearing once. Time point: before trial treatment. As their treatment, donors received nivolumab, ipilimumab, aspirin, low-dose cyclophosphamide and low-dose radiotherapy. The CDR3 spans 12 residues. CDR1 and CDR2 from the germline V gene are MNHEY and SMNVEV (reference sequence). V was pared by 6 bases and J by 7 bases, with 13 bases between.

V gene TRBV27 combines with J gene TRBJ2-7; D uncertain. The sample consisted of PBMCs, taken before treatment. The receptor was isolated from a female donor with ovarian cancer. CDR3 in DNA: TGTGCCAGCAGGGCCACTTGGAGTGAGCAGTACTTC. It yields the protein CASRATWSEQYF.